This T cell receptor beta chain was sequenced for a study of CD8 T cells in ankylosing spondylitis. Notes on the study in general: A TCR beta motif made of about 8 highly homologous variants seemed typical of ankylosing spondylitis blood. Clones linked with disease were CD8+ and fairly uncommon in the peripheral blood. Disease-linked clones reportedly concentrated significantly in matched ankylosing spondylitis synovial fluid.

Remarks on this clonotype: What it binds is not known.

Quantitative molecular-barcoded 5'-RACE generated the TCR beta libraries. TCRdb re-called the 5' RACE reads through MiXCR, storing one row per CDR3 protein. Of 100,000 to 150,000 distinct CDR3 sequences detected, roughly 15% appear once; the ten largest clones hold 2.5% to 3%. V shed 5 bases and J 4 bases; nucleotides not matched to a gene: 5. This CDR3 spans 16 amino acids. Germline V gene sequence: CDR1 SNHLY, CDR2 FYNNEI. The sequence derives from a female donor with ankylosing spondylitis or in good health (not recorded which). This rearrangement joins TRBV2 to TRBJ2-5, with 15 positions matching TRBD2. The sequencing input was blood, either unsorted or a sorted T cell fraction (not recorded which). The CDR3 DNA reads TGTGCCAGCAGTCGAGGGACTAGCGGGAGGAGAGAGACCCAGTACTTC. It yields the protein CASSRGTSGRRETQYF. Full variable domain (remainder filled in from reference TRBV2 and TRBJ2-5): EPEVTQTPSHQVTQMGQEVILRCVPISNHLYFYWYRQILGQKVEFLVSFYNNEISEKSEIFDDQFSVERPDGSNFTLKIRSTKLEDSAMYFCASSRGTSGRRETQYFGPGTRLLVL.